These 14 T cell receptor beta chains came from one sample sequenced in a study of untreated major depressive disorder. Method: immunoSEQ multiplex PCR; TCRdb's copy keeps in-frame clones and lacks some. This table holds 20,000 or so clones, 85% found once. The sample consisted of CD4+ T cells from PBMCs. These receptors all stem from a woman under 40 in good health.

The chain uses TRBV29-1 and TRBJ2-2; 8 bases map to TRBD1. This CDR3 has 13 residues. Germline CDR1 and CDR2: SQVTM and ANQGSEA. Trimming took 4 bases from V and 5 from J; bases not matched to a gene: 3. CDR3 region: CSVGRQGTGELFF. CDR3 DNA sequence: TGCAGCGTTGGGCGACAGGGGACCGGGGAGCTGTTTTTT.

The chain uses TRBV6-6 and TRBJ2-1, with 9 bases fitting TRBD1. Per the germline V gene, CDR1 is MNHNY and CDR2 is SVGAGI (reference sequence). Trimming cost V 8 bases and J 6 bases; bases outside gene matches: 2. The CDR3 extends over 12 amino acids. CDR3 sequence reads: CASRDRANEQFF. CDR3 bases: TGTGCCAGCCGGGACAGGGCCAATGAGCAGTTCTTC.

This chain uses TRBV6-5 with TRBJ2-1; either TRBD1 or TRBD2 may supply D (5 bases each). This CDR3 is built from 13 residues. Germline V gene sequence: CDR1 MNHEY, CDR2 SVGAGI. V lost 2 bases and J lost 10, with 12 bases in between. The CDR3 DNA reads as TGTGCCAGCAGTTACGGGGGAAACAGGGAGCAGTTCTTC. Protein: CASSYGGNREQFF.

The DNA of the CDR3 is TGCAGCGTTCGGAAGGGAAGCGATTCACCCCTCCACTTT. Translated, it gives CSVRKGSDSPLHF. The chain is built from TRBV29-1 and TRBJ1-6; D not certain. The germline gives CDR1 SQVTM, CDR2 ANQGSEA. Trimming stripped 5 bases from V and 8 bases from J, with 13 bases between. The CDR3 is made up of 13 amino acids.

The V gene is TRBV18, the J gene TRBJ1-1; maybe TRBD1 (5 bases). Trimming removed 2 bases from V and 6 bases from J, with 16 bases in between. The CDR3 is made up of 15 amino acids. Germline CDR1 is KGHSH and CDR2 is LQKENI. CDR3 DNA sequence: TGTGCCAGCTCACCAGGCCAGGGACCGTGGGCTGAAGCTTTCTTT. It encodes CASSPGQGPWAEAFF.

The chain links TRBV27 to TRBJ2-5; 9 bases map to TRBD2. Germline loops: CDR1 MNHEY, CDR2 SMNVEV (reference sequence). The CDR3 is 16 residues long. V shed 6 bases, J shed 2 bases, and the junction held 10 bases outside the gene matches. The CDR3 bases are TGTGCCAGCAGCAAACTAGCGGGTTCCGGGCAAGAGACCCAGTACTTC. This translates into CASSKLAGSGQETQYF.

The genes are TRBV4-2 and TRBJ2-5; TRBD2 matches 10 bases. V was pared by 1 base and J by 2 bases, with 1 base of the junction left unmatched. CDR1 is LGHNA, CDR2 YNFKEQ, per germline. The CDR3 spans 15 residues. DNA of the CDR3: TGTGCCAGCAGCCAAGGGACTAGCGGACAAGAGACCCAGTACTTC. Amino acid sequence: CASSQGTSGQETQYF.

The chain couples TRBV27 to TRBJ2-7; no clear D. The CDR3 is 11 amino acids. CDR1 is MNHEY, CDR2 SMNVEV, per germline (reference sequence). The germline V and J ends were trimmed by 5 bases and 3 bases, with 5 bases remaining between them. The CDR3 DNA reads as TGTGCCAGCAGTAATTACTACGAGCAGTACTTC. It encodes CASSNYYEQYF.

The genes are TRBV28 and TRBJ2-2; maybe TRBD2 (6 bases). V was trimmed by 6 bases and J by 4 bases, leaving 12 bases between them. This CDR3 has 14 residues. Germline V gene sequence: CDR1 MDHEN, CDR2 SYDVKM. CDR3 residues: CASRPTSTTGELFF. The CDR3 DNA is TGTGCCAGCAGGCCGACTAGTACCACCGGGGAGCTGTTTTTT. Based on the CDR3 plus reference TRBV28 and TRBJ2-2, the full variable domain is DVKVTQSSRYLVKRTGEKVFLECVQDMDHENMFWYRQDPGLGLRLIYFSYDVKMKEKGDIPEGYSVSREKKERFSLILESASTNQTSMYLCASRPTSTTGELFFGEGSRLTVL.

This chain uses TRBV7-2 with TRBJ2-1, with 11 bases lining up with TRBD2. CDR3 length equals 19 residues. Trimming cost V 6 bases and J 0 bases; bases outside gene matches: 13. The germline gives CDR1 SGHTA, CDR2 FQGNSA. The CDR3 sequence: CASRGRGTSGQSSYNEQFF. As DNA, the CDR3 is TGTGCCAGCAGAGGTAGAGGGACTAGCGGACAGAGCTCCTACAATGAGCAGTTCTTC.

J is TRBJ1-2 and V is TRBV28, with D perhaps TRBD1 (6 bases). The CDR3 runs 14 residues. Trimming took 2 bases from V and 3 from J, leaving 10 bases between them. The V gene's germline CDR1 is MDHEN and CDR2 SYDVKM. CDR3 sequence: CASSLPAGDYGYTF. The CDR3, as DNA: TGTGCCAGCAGTTTACCTGCAGGGGACTATGGCTACACCTTC.

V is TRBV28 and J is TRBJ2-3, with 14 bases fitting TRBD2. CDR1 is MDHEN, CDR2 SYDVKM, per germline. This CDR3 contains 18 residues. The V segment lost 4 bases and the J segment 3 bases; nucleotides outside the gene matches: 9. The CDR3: CASSSGLAGATLTDTQYF. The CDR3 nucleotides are TGTGCCAGCAGTTCGGGACTAGCGGGAGCCACCTTAACAGATACGCAGTATTTT.

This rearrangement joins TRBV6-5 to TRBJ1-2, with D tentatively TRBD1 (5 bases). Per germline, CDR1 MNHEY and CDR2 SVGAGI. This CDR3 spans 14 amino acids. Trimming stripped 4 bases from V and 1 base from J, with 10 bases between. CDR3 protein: CASSSGTDNYGYTF. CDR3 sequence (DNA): TGTGCCAGCAGTTCCGGGACGGATAACTATGGCTACACCTTC.

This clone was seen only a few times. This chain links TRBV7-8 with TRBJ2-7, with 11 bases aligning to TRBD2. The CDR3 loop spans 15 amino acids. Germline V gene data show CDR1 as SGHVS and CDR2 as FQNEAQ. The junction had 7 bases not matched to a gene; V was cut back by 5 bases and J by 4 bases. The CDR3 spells CASSILSGRVYEQYF. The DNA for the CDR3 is TGTGCCAGCAGCATCCTTAGCGGGAGGGTATACGAGCAGTACTTC. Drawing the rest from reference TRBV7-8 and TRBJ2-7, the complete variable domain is GAGVSQSPRYKVAKRGQDVALRCDPISGHVSLFWYQQALGQGPEFLTYFQNEAQLDKSGLPSDRFFAERPEGSVSTLKIQRTQQEDSAVYLCASSILSGRVYEQYFGPGTRLTVT.